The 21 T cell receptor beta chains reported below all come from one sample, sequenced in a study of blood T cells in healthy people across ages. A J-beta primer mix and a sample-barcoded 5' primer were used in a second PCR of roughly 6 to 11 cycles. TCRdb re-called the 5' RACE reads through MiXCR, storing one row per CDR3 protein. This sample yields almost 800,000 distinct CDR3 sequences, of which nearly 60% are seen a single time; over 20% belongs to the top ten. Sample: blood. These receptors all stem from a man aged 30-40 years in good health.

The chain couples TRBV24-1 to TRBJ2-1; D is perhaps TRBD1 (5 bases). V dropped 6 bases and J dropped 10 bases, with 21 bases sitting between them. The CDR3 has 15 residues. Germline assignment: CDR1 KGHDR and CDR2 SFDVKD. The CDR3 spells CATSSGLRENLEQFF. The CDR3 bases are TGTGCCACCAGTAGTGGGCTCAGGGAAAACTTAGAGCAGTTCTTC.

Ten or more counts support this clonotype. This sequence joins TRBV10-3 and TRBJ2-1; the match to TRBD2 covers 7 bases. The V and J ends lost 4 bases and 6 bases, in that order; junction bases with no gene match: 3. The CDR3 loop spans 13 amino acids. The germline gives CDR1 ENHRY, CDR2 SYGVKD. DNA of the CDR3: TGTGCCATCAGTGGGGACTACCGCAATGAGCAGTTCTTC. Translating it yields CAISGDYRNEQFF.

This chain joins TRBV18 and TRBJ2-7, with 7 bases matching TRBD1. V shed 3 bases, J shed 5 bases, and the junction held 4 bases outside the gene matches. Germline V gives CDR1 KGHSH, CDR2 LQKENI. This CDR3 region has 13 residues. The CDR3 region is CASSPTGLDEQYF. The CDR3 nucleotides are TGTGCCAGCTCACCGACAGGGCTCGACGAGCAGTACTTC.

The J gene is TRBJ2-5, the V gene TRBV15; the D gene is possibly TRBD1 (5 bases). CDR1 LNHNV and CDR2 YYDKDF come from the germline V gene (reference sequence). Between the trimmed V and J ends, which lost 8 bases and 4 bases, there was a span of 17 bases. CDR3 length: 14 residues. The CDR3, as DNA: TGTGCCACCGATAGGGGTGGGCTTCGAGAGACCCAGTACTTC. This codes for CATDRGGLRETQYF. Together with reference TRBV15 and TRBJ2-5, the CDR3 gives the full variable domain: DAMVIQNPRYQVTQFGKPVTLSCSQTLNHNVMYWYQQKSSQAPKLLFHYYDKDFNNEADTPDNFQSRRPNTSFCFLDIRSPGLGDTAMYLCATDRGGLRETQYFGPGTRLLVL.

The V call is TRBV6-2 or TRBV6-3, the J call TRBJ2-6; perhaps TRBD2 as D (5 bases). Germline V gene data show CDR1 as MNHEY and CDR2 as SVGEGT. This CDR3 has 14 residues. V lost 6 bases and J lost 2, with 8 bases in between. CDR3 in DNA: TGTGCCAGCAGCCAAGCGGCTGGGGCCAACGTCCTGACTTTC. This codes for CASSQAAGANVLTF.

CDR3 region: CASSLWYDDRASEQYF. The CDR3 DNA reads as TGTGCCAGCAGCTTATGGTATGACGACAGGGCATCCGAGCAGTACTTC. V gene TRBV13 combines with J gene TRBJ2-5; 7 nucleotides align to TRBD1. The better agreement between TRBJ2-7 and the DNA end casts doubt on the J call. This CDR3 is 16 amino acids long. The germline CDR1 and CDR2 sequences are PRHDT and FYEKMQ (reference sequence).

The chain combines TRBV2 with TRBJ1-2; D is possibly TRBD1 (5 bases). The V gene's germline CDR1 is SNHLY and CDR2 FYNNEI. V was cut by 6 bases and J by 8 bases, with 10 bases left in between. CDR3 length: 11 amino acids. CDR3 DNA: TGTGCCAGCAGGCGGGGGGAGGGCTACACCTTC. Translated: CASRRGEGYTF.

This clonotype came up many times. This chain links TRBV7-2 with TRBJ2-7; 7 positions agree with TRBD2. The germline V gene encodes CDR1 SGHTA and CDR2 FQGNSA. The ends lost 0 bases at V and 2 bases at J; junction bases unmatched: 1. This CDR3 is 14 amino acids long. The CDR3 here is CASSLAGGPYEQYF. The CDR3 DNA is TGTGCCAGCAGCTTAGCGGGAGGGCCCTACGAGCAGTACTTC.

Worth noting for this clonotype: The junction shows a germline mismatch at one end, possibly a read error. The DNA of the CDR3 is TGTAGTGCTGATAGGACTAGCGCCGCGGGGGAGCAGTTCTTC. It codes for CSADRTSAAGEQFF. V is TRBV20-1 and J is TRBJ2-1, with 9 bases that match TRBD2. The germline V gene has CDR1 DFQATT and CDR2 SNEGSKA (reference sequence). The CDR3 is 14 amino acids.

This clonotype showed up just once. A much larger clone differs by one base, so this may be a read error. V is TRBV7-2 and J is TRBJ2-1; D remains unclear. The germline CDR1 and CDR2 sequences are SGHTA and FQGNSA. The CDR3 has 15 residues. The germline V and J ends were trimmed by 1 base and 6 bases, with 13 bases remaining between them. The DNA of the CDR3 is TGTGCCAGCAGCTTAGAGAGAGGCCCCTGCAATGAGCAGTTCTTC. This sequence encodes CASSLERGPCNEQFF.

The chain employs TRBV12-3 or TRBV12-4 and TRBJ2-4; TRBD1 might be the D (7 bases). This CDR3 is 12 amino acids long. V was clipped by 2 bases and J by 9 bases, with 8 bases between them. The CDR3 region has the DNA TGTGCCAGCAGTTTACAGGGGGGCATTCAGTACTTC. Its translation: CASSLQGGIQYF.

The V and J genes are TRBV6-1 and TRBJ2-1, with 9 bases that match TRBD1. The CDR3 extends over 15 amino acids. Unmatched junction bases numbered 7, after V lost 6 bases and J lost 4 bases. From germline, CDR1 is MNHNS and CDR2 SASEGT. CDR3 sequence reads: CASRPGQGTYNEQFF. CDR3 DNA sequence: TGTGCCAGCAGACCGGGACAGGGTACATACAATGAGCAGTTCTTC.

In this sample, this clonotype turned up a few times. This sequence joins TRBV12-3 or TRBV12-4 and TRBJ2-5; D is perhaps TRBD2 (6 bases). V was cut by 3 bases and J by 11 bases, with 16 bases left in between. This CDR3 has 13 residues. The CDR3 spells CASSFGWRGTQYF. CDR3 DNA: TGTGCCAGCAGTTTTGGGTGGAGGGGCACGCAGTACTTC.

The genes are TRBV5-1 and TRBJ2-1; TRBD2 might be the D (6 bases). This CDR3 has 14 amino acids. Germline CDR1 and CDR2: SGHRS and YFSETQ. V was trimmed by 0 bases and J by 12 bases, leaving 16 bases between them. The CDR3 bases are TGCGCCAGCAGCTTGGTTATAGCCGGGACTTCGCAGTTCTTC. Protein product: CASSLVIAGTSQFF.

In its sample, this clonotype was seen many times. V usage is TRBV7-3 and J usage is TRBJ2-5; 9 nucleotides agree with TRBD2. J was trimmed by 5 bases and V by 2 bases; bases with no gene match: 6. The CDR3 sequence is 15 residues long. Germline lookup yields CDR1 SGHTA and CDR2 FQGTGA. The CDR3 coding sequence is TGTGCCAGCAGCTTATCTGCGGGAGGGGTTGAGACCCAGTACTTC. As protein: CASSLSAGGVETQYF.

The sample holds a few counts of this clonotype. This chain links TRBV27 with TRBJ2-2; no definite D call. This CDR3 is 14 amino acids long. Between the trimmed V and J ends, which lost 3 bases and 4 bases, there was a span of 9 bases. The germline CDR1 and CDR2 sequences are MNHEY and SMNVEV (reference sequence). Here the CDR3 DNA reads TGTGCCAGCAGTTTCGTCGGCAGCACCGGGGAGCTGTTTTTT. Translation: CASSFVGSTGELFF.

The CDR3 is CSATPIAGALYEQYF. DNA for the CDR3: TGCAGTGCTACACCGATAGCGGGTGCTCTCTACGAGCAGTACTTC. V is TRBV20-1 and J is TRBJ2-7, with 7 bases matching TRBD2. CDR3 length: 15 amino acids. V lost 4 bases, J lost 3 bases, and 12 bases stayed unmatched. Germline V gives CDR1 DFQATT, CDR2 SNEGSKA (reference sequence).

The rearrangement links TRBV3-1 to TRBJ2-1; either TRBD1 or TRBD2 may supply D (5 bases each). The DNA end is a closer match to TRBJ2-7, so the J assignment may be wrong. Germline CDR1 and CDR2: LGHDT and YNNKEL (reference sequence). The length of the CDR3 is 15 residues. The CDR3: CASSGGPAGGYEQYF. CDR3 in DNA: TGTGCCAGCAGCGGAGGTCCGGCTGGGGGCTACGAGCAGTACTTC.

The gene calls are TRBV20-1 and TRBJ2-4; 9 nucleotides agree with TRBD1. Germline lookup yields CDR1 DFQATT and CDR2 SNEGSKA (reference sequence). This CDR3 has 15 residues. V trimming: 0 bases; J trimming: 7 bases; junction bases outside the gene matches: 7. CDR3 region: CSARDRGQGQNIQYF. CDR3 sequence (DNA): TGCAGTGCTAGAGATAGGGGACAGGGTCAGAACATTCAGTACTTC.

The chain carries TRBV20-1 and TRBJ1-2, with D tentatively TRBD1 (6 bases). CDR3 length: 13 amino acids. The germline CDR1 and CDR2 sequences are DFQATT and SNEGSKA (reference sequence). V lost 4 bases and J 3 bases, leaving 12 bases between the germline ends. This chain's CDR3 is CSAITGFYYGYTF. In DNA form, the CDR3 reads TGCAGTGCTATTACAGGGTTTTACTATGGCTACACCTTC.

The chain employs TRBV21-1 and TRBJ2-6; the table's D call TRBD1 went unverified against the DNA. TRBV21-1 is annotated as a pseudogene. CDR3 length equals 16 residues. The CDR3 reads CASSKAPGTGANVLTF. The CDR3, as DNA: TGTGCCAGCAGCAAAGCTCCAGGGACCGGGGCCAACGTCCTGACTTTC.